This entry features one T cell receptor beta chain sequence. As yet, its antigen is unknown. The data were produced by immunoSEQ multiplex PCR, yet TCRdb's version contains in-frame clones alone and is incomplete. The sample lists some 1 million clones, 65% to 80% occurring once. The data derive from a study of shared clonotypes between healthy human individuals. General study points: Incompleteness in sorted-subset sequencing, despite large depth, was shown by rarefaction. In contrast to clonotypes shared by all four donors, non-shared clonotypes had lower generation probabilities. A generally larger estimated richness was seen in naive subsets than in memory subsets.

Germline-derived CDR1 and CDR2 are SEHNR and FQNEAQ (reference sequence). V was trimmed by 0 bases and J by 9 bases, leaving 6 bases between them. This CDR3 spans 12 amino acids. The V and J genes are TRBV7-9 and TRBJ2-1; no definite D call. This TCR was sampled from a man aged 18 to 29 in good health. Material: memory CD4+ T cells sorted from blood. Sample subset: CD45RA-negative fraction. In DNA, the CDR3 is TGTGCCAGCAGCTTAGCAAACGGTGAGCAGTTCTTC. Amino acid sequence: CASSLANGEQFF.